One sample yielded the 4 T cell receptor beta chains listed below, sequenced in a study of molecular identifiers for immune sequencing clone quantification. One entry per CDR3 protein results from TCRdb running MiXCR on the PCR reads. The table records over 550,000 distinct CDR3 sequences, around 25% of them present only once. Sample: naive CD8+ T cells from blood, with Jurkat cell RNA spiked in. Subset described: FACS-sorted CD8+CD4-CCR7+CD45RA+ naive T cells. These receptors all stem from a human donor in good health. Some libraries in this study had Jurkat cell RNA spiked in.

The CDR3 DNA is TGTGCCAGCCGAGGACTCTCACTCAATGGCTACACCTTC. It specifies CASRGLSLNGYTF. V and J are TRBV2 and TRBJ1-2; no clear D gene. CDR1 is SNHLY and CDR2 is FYNNEI in the germline V gene. Trimming stripped 8 bases from V and 6 bases from J, with 16 bases between. This CDR3 contains 13 residues.

This clonotype appeared many times. The chain has TRBV13 and TRBJ1-5, with TRBD1 as a possible D gene (6 bases). V was shortened by 5 bases and J by 10 bases, with 15 bases between the two germline ends. The V gene's germline CDR1 is PRHDT and CDR2 FYEKMQ (reference sequence). This CDR3 spans 13 amino acids. CDR3 DNA sequence: TGTGCCAGCAGCCCAAAGGGGGTTCTTCCCCAGCATTTT. The encoded protein is CASSPKGVLPQHF.

This chain joins TRBV6-5 and TRBJ2-7, with D possibly TRBD1 on 6 matching bases. Germline V gene lookup returns CDR1 MNHEY and CDR2 SVGAGI. This CDR3 has 13 amino acids. Deletions cut 8 bases from V and 4 bases from J, with 15 bases between. The CDR3 spells CASGTAGEYEQYF. DNA for the CDR3: TGTGCCAGCGGTACGGCAGGGGAATACGAGCAGTACTTC.

This clonotype appeared many times. The chain couples TRBV13 to TRBJ1-2; 9 nucleotides line up with TRBD1. The CDR3 is made up of 15 amino acids. V shed 5 bases, J shed 8 bases, and the junction held 12 bases outside the gene matches. The germline V gene has CDR1 PRHDT and CDR2 FYEKMQ (reference sequence). CDR3 nucleotides: TGTGCCAGCAGCCTGGACAGGGGAGATTCGGAAGGCTACACCTTC. The encoded protein is CASSLDRGDSEGYTF. The full variable domain, in which reference TRBV13 and TRBJ1-2 provide the parts outside the CDR3, is AAGVIQSPRHLIKEKRETATLKCYPIPRHDTVYWYQQGPGQDPQFLISFYEKMQSDKGSIPDRFSAQQFSDYHSELNMSSLELGDSALYFCASSLDRGDSEGYTFGSGTRLTVV.